This TCR beta chain is drawn from a study of T cell responses to AZD1222 COVID-19 vaccine (dated by TCRdb to the early 2020s). Turning to the overall study: A total of about 240 trial participants underwent TCR sequencing, of whom 200 to 220 received two doses of AZD1222 and about 25 received two doses of the MenACWY control vaccine. Trial participants were enrolled by age into subgroups of 18-55, 56-69 and 70-plus years, and around 150, 28 and 57 TCR-sequenced participants, respectively, were included in these subgroups. The paper's findings and limits, for the study overall: The vaccine-associated CD4 TCRs covered the entire spike protein, and the dominant responses fell in regions 160-218 and 743-854. Most participants were white British and females outnumbered males, and the authors suggested that clonal diversity may have been underestimated. A significant rise in spike-specific TCR breadth and depth was observed after two AZD1222 doses relative to day 0 and relative to MenACWY recipients. Nearly half of unique spike-specific TCRs reportedly recognized epitopes outside regions mutated in the B.1.351 and B.1.1.7 variants. Conclusions about previously exposed vaccinees are limited because only five or six AZD1222 recipients were SARS-CoV-2 seropositive at baseline. No day 14 peak-response samples were available, so repertoires were characterized only after the peak T cell response. In the small 56-69-year group, the increase in depth fell short of significance, most likely because of low power.

Concerning this clone itself: It lacks a known antigen. Per-base qualities were not stored, and no clone one base away is much larger.

The time point label, as the study defines it: about 28 days (+/-7) after the second vaccine dose. The sample's treatment or condition label, in plain terms: meningococcal conjugate vaccine given as trial control. Vaccinee samples came from UK trials COV001 and COV002, including a single-blind randomized controlled phase 2/3 trial of AZD1222 (ChAdOx1 nCoV-19) in healthy adults. For TCRbeta chain sequencing, PBMC samples from trial participants were taken at day 0 and at day 28 after the second dose. The CDR3 regions of human TCRbeta chains were analyzed by immunosequencing. The original pipeline was this. Repertoire TCRs were checked for matches against a reference library of SARS-CoV-2-specific TCRs that had been generated using the MIRA antigen-specificity platform. Breadth was defined as the fraction of unique TCRs that were SARS-CoV-2-associated. Depth was defined as the fraction of total T cells that were SARS-CoV-2-associated. Using the MIRA data, every spike-specific TCR was mapped to the spike region that the TCR reacted to and assigned to either a CD4 or a CD8 class. Log10-transformed breadth and depth values were compared by one-way ANOVA with Sidak's multiple comparisons tests. Imported from immuneACCESS, the table was reduced by TCRdb to in-frame sequences with V and J called. These copies leave out some clones; in studies compared against another copy, an unresolved V gene accounts for under half, and the cause of the remainder is not known. That table supplies the V and J calls and clone size; D and trimming were determined from the DNA. Recorded for this sample are about 210,000 clones; around 94% of them occurred a single time. The ten largest clones add up to around 1.8% of the sample.

V is cut back by 6 bases and J by 5 bases, with 8 bases in the junction unmatched. CDR1 MNHEY and CDR2 SMNVEV were looked up in the germline V gene (reference sequence). The CDR3 spans 14 residues, from the cysteine through the phenylalanine. CDR3 DNA only is kept here, 42 bases in frame from base 1. This sequence was found in an adult who received the MenACWY meningococcal vaccine as a control. This sample comprised peripheral blood, obtained 28 days after the second dose of the MenACWY control vaccine. The receptor chain draws on TRBV27 and TRBJ2-5; 8 bases in the junction line up with TRBD2. The bases read TGTGCCAGCAGGGGGGGGACTAGTTGGGAGACCCAGTACTTC. Its protein is CASRGGTSWETQYF.